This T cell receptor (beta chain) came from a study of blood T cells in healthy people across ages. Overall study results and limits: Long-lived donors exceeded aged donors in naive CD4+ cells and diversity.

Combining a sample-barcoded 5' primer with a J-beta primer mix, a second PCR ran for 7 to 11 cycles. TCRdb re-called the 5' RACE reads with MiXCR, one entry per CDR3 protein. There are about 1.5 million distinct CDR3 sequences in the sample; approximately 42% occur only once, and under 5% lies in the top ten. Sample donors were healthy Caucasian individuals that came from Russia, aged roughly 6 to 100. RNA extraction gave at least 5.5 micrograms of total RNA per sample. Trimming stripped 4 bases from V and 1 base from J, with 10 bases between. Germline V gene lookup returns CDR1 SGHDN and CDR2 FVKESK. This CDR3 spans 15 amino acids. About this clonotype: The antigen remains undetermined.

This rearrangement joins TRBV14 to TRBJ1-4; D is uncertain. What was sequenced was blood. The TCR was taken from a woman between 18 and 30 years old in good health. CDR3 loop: CASSPQPGTNEKLFF. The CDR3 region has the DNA TGTGCCAGCAGCCCCCAGCCGGGAACTAATGAAAAACTGTTTTTT.